Below, 16 T cell receptor beta chains from the same sample are listed, as sequenced in a study of cytomegalovirus exposure and HLA in healthy donors. The PCR contained 60 Vbeta and 13 Jbeta primers. Here immunoSEQ multiplex PCR was the method, and the copy in TCRdb shows in-frame clones only, minus some. The sample yields roughly 110,000 clones, 55% to 85% seen once. Sequencing input: PBMCs. The receptors here all came from a young man in good health and CMV-seronegative.

The chain is built from TRBV30 and TRBJ2-7; 8 nucleotides line up with TRBD1. Per the germline V gene, CDR1 is GTSNPN and CDR2 is SVGIG (reference sequence). The V segment lost 1 base and the J segment 4 bases; nucleotides outside the gene matches: 0. CDR3 size: 12 residues. The CDR3 region is CAWSGQGYEQYF. The CDR3, as DNA: TGTGCCTGGAGTGGACAGGGGTACGAGCAGTACTTC. The entire variable domain, with the rest obtained from reference TRBV30 and TRBJ2-7, is as follows: SQTIHQWPATLVQPVGSPLSLECTVEGTSNPNLYWYRQAAGRGLQLLFYSVGIGQISSEVPQNLSASRPQDRQFILSSKKLLLSDSGFYLCAWSGQGYEQYFGPGTRLTVT.

This chain links TRBV19 with TRBJ2-1; a weak D match, TRBD1 (7 bases). Trimming cost V 3 bases and J 6 bases, with 12 bases left between them. The CDR3 runs to 14 residues. CDR1 is LNHDA and CDR2 is SQIVND in the germline V gene (reference sequence). The CDR3 sequence is CASSMGGQFNEQFF. As DNA, the CDR3 is TGTGCCAGTAGTATGGGGGGACAGTTCAATGAGCAGTTCTTC.

V gene TRBV7-9 combines with J gene TRBJ1-4; TRBD1 is a possible D gene (5 bases). Germline CDR1 and CDR2: SEHNR and FQNEAQ (reference sequence). CDR3 length: 14 amino acids. V was pared by 1 base and J by 8 bases, with 11 bases between. CDR3 in amino acids: CASSLVSGNEKLFF. DNA for the CDR3: TGTGCCAGCAGCTTAGTGTCAGGGAACGAAAAACTGTTTTTT.

This clone has just a few counts. The genes are TRBV7-9 and TRBJ2-2; 7 positions match TRBD2. After removal of 5 bases from V and 7 bases from J, the junction contained 1 base not matched to a gene. CDR3 length: 12 amino acids. From germline, CDR1 is SEHNR and CDR2 FQNEAQ (reference sequence). The CDR3, as DNA: TGTGCCAGCAGCACTAGCGTCGGGGAGCTGTTTTTT. This encodes CASSTSVGELFF. Using reference TRBV7-9 and TRBJ2-2 for the parts outside the CDR3, the full variable domain is DTGVSQNPRHKITKRGQNVTFRCDPISEHNRLYWYRQTLGQGPEFLTYFQNEAQLEKSRLLSDRFSAERPKGSFSTLEIQRTEQGDSAMYLCASSTSVGELFFGEGSRLTVL.

This sequence joins TRBV7-9 and TRBJ2-1; 8 bases map to TRBD1. V was pared by 4 bases and J by 3 bases, with 5 bases of the junction left unmatched. Germline V CDR1 and CDR2: SEHNR, FQNEAQ (reference sequence). This CDR3 contains 15 residues. In DNA form, the CDR3 reads TGTGCCAGCAGCTCCCAGGGGGCAGGCTACAATGAGCAGTTCTTC. It is translated as CASSSQGAGYNEQFF.

The rearrangement joins TRBV7-9 to TRBJ2-1, with 12 bases lining up with TRBD2. Germline CDR1 and CDR2: SEHNR and FQNEAQ (reference sequence). The CDR3 runs 19 residues. V gave up 1 base and J gave up 3 bases; unmatched junction bases: 10. CDR3 amino acids: CASSLDPHGLAGNYNEQFF. Here the CDR3 DNA reads TGTGCCAGCAGCTTAGATCCCCACGGACTAGCGGGGAACTACAATGAGCAGTTCTTC.

The J gene is TRBJ1-1, the V gene TRBV12-5, with D unclear. Germline CDR1 reads LGHNT; CDR2 reads FRNRAP. Trimming stripped 6 bases from V and 11 bases from J, with 16 bases between. This CDR3 region has 12 residues. The CDR3 nucleotides read TGTGCTAGTGGGTTTTTGCCCCCTGGCGCTTTCTTT. This encodes CASGFLPPGAFF.

This clone was seen a handful of times. The V call is TRBV5-6, the J call TRBJ1-1; TRBD1 is a possible D gene (5 bases). Germline V lookup: CDR1 SGHDT, CDR2 YYEEEE. Trimming took off 0 bases at V and 0 bases at J, with 9 bases between the two ends. The CDR3 extends over 15 amino acids. The CDR3 is CASSLAGLMNTEAFF. CDR3 DNA sequence: TGTGCCAGCAGCTTGGCAGGGTTAATGAACACTGAAGCTTTCTTT.

The gene calls are TRBV27 and TRBJ2-1; 8 nucleotides match TRBD1. V gave up 2 bases and J gave up 6 bases; unmatched junction bases: 6. The germline V gene has CDR1 MNHEY and CDR2 SMNVEV (reference sequence). This CDR3 is built from 15 residues. The CDR3 coding sequence is TGTGCCAGCAGTTTAAGGACAGGGTTGATCAATGAGCAGTTCTTC. Protein: CASSLRTGLINEQFF.

The rearrangement links TRBV6-5 to TRBJ1-4, with D possibly matching TRBD1 (5 bases). The germline CDR1 and CDR2 sequences are MNHEY and SVGAGI. Deletions cut 2 bases from V and 7 bases from J, with 14 bases between. This CDR3 comprises 15 residues. The CDR3: CASSYTGLYAEKLFF. Here the CDR3 DNA reads TGTGCCAGCAGTTACACGGGACTGTACGCTGAAAAACTGTTTTTT.

The chain links TRBV7-9 to TRBJ2-5, with D possibly TRBD1 on 5 matching bases. The germline V and J ends were trimmed by 0 bases and 5 bases, with 10 bases remaining between them. This CDR3 comprises 14 residues. Germline assignment: CDR1 SEHNR and CDR2 FQNEAQ (reference sequence). In DNA form, the CDR3 reads TGTGCCAGCAGCTTAGCGGGCAGGGTCGAGACCCAGTACTTC. It is translated as CASSLAGRVETQYF.

V usage is TRBV30 and J usage is TRBJ2-1; possible D gene TRBD2, 5 bases. The CDR3 has 12 amino acids. V gave up 5 bases and J gave up 5 bases, with 10 bases separating them. Germline values: CDR1 GTSNPN, CDR2 SVGIG (reference sequence). In DNA, the CDR3 is TGTGCCTGGTTAAGGGAGAACAATGAGCAGTTCTTC. This sequence encodes CAWLRENNEQFF. The variable domain in full, completed from reference TRBV30 and TRBJ2-1, reads SQTIHQWPATLVQPVGSPLSLECTVEGTSNPNLYWYRQAAGRGLQLLFYSVGIGQISSEVPQNLSASRPQDRQFILSSKKLLLSDSGFYLCAWLRENNEQFFGPGTRLTVL.

CDR3 sequence reads: CASSPGDSEQFF. CDR3 bases: TGTGCCAGCTCACCCGGAGACAGCGAGCAGTTCTTC. The rearrangement uses TRBV18 and TRBJ2-1, with a possible D match to TRBD1 (5 bases). Trimming took 3 bases from V and 10 from J, leaving 10 bases between them. In germline, CDR1 is KGHSH, CDR2 LQKENI. This CDR3 spans 12 amino acids.

This chain links TRBV7-8 with TRBJ2-5; TRBD2 agrees at 14 bases. CDR3 length: 19 residues. Germline loops: CDR1 SGHVS, CDR2 FQNEAQ. With V trimmed by 5 bases and J by 5 bases, 16 bases remained unmatched. The CDR3 nucleotides are TGTGCCAGCAGCCATCCATTCGGGACTAGCGGGAGTAGGTTGGAGACCCAGTACTTC. This sequence encodes CASSHPFGTSGSRLETQYF.

This clone has a handful of counts. J is TRBJ2-2 and V is TRBV7-7; D unresolved. Germline-derived CDR1 and CDR2 are SSHAT and FNYEAQ (reference sequence). The length of the CDR3 is 13 residues. Trimming cost V 1 base and J 6 bases, with 6 bases left between them. The CDR3 loop reads CASSLGGAGELFF. The CDR3 nucleotides read TGTGCCAGCAGCTTAGGAGGCGCCGGGGAGCTGTTTTTT.

The gene calls are TRBV2 and TRBJ1-4; D uncertain. Trimming cost V 3 bases and J 5 bases, with 13 bases left between them. Germline V gene sequence: CDR1 SNHLY, CDR2 FYNNEI. CDR3 size: 15 residues. The CDR3 is CASSDPDTRNEKLFF. The CDR3 nucleotides are TGTGCCAGCAGTGATCCAGACACCCGGAATGAAAAACTGTTTTTT. The entire variable domain, with the rest obtained from reference TRBV2 and TRBJ1-4, is as follows: EPEVTQTPSHQVTQMGQEVILRCVPISNHLYFYWYRQILGQKVEFLVSFYNNEISEKSEIFDDQFSVERPDGSNFTLKIRSTKLEDSAMYFCASSDPDTRNEKLFFGSGTQLSVL.